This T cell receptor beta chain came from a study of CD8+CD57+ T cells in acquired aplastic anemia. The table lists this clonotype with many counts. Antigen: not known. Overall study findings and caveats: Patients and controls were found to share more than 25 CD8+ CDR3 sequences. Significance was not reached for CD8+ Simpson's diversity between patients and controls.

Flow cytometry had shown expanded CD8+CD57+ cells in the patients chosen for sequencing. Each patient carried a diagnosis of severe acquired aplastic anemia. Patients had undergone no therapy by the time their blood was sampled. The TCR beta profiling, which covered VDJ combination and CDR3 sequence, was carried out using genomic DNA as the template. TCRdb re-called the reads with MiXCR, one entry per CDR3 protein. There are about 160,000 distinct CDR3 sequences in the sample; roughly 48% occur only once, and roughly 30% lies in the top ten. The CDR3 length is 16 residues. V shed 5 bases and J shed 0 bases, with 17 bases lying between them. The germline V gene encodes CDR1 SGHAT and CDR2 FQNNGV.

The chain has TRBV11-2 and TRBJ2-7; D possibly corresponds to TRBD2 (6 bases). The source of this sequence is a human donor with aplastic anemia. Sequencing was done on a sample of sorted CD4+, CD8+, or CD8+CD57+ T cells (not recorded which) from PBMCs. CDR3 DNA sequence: TGTGCCAGCAGCGGGGCCGGGACTGGTGGCTCCTACGAGCAGTACTTC. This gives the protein CASSGAGTGGSYEQYF.